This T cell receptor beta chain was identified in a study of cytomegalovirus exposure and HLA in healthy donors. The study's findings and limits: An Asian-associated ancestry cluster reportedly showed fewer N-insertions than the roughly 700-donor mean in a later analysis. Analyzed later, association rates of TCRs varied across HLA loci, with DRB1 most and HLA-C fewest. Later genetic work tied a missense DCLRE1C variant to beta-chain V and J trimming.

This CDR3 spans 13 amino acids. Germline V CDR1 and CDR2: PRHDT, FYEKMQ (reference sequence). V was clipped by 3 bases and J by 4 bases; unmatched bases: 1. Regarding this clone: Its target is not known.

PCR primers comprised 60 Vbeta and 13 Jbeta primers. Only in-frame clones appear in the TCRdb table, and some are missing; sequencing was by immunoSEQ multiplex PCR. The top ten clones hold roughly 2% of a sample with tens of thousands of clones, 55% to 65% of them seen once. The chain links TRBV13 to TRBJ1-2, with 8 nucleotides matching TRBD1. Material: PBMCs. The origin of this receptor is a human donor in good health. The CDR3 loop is CASSLGQAYGYTF. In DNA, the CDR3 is TGTGCCAGCAGCTTGGGACAGGCCTATGGCTACACCTTC.